The TCR beta chain under discussion was sequenced for a study of blood T cell repertoires in COVID-19. The protocol was immunoSEQ multiplex PCR, while the TCRdb copy is restricted to in-frame clones and leaves out a portion. The sample lists over 200,000 clones; roughly nine tenths were seen once. Cohorts were assigned according to the clinical history that participants reported. The CDR3 sequence is 14 residues long. V lost 2 bases, J lost 4 bases, and 11 bases lay in between. Per the germline V gene, CDR1 is SGDLS and CDR2 is YYNGEE. The sequencing input was PBMCs or T cells enriched from blood (not recorded which). The chain combines TRBV9 with TRBJ2-3, with D tentatively TRBD1 (5 bases). This receptor was obtained from a woman aged 45 to 65 in a cohort exposed to, infected with or recovered from COVID-19 (not recorded which). CDR3 amino acids: CASSVSRGPDTQYF. Written as DNA, the CDR3 is TGTGCCAGCAGCGTCTCTAGGGGCCCAGATACGCAGTATTTT.